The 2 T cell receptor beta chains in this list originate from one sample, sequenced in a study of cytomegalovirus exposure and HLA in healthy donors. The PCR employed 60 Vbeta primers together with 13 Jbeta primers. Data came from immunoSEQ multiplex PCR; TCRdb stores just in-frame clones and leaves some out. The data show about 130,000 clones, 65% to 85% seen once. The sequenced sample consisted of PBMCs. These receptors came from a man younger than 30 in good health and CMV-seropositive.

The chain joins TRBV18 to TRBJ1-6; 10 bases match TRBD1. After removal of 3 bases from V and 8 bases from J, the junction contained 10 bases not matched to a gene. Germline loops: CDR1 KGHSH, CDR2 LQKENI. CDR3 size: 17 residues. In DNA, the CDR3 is TGTGCCAGCTCACCTCGGATGGCCGGGACAGGGGATTCACCCCTCCACTTT. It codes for CASSPRMAGTGDSPLHF.

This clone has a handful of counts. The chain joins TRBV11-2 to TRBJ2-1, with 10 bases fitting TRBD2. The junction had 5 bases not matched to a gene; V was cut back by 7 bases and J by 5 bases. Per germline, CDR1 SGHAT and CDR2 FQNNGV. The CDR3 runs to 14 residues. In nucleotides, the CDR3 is TGTGCCAGCATCCTCGGACTAGCGGACAATGAGCAGTTCTTC. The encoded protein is CASILGLADNEQFF. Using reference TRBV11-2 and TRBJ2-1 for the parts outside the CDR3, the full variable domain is EAGVAQSPRYKIIEKRQSVAFWCNPISGHATLYWYQQILGQGPKLLIQFQNNGVVDDSQLPKDRFSAERLKGVDSTLKIQPAKLEDSAVYLCASILGLADNEQFFGPGTRLTVL.